This TCR beta chain originates from a study of vaccination and CD4 T cells after COVID-19. MiXCR, applied by TCRdb to the PCR reads, yields one record per CDR3 protein. In the table there are around 20,000 distinct CDR3 sequences, 50% to 65% of which are singletons. CDR1 and CDR2 from the germline V gene are SGHVS and FQNEAQ. Trimming removed 10 bases at V and 4 bases at J, with 25 bases between. This CDR3 has 16 amino acids. The chain is built from TRBV7-8 and TRBJ2-5, with D possibly TRBD2 on 6 matching bases. The sequence was obtained from a human donor who had recovered from COVID-19. Material: CD4+ T cells from blood, obtained after SARS-CoV-2 vaccination. The CDR3 sequence: CANSFPFLVGGETQYF. The CDR3 DNA follows: TGTGCCAACAGTTTTCCTTTCCTAGTCGGGGGAGAGACCCAGTACTTC.